This T cell receptor beta chain came from a study of T cells after yellow fever vaccination. Regarding the study as a whole: Most clones from primary vaccination were detected again post-booster (roughly 96% CD4, 88% CD8).

Germline CDR1 and CDR2: MNHEY and SMNVEV (reference sequence). V shed 2 bases and J shed 7 bases, with 11 bases lying between them. The CDR3 consists of 13 residues. As to this clonotype: Antigen specificity is unknown.

Universal primer sites and UMIs were introduced during 5'RACE template-switching synthesis of TCR cDNA. TCRdb recomputed calls from the 5' RACE reads with MiXCR, one row per CDR3 protein. The sample yields 150,000 to 200,000 distinct CDR3 sequences, roughly 11% seen once. This chain joins TRBV27 and TRBJ1-2; D is perhaps TRBD1 (6 bases). This clonotype was obtained from a man aged 18 to 35 who received the YFV17D yellow fever vaccine. The input for sequencing was CD8+ T cells sorted from PBMCs, taken 15 days after the yellow fever booster vaccination. The CDR3 here is CASSLGQKSGYTF. The CDR3 DNA reads as TGTGCCAGCAGTTTAGGACAGAAGTCTGGCTACACCTTC.